The rows below give T cell receptor beta chains drawn from one sample of a study of T-cell memory formation after mild COVID-19. TCRdb itself ran the 5' RACE reads through MiXCR, one entry per CDR3 protein. This table holds approximately 300,000 distinct CDR3 sequences, under 8.5% found once. Sequencing was performed on PBMCs or a T cell subset sorted from them (not recorded which). Receptors originate from a man between 18 and 29 years old who had mild COVID-19 (a few samples of this study predate the infection). Cell type and time point are not known. Each CDR3 is given with its conserved first and last residue. The order of the fields is clone size, D gene, J gene, V gene, CDR3 DNA, CDR3 protein. The D gene is left open where the match is weak. The size of a clone is reported for some rows only, either as once, few or many, or as a class for expanded clones.

clone_size: -; d_call: -; j_call: TRBJ2-3; v_call: TRBV10-3; cdr3_nt: TGTGCCATCCATCCAGGACGGGGGGCGTCCACAGATACGCAGTATTTT; cdr3_aa: CAIHPGRGASTDTQYF
clone_size: -; d_call: -; j_call: TRBJ2-7; v_call: TRBV7-9; cdr3_nt: TGTGCCAGCAGCTTAGGGGGCGGACCCTACCCCGACGAGCAGTACTTC; cdr3_aa: CASSLGGGPYPDEQYF
clone_size: few; d_call: -; j_call: TRBJ2-7; v_call: TRBV7-9; cdr3_nt: TGTGCCAGCAGCCAAACGAGGGGAACATACGAGCAGTACTTC; cdr3_aa: CASSQTRGTYEQYF
clone_size: -; d_call: -; j_call: TRBJ1-2; v_call: TRBV12-3/TRBV12-4; cdr3_nt: TGTGCCAGCAGTTTTCTCTCTACGTGGCAGGGAGATGGCTACACCTTC; cdr3_aa: CASSFLSTWQGDGYTF
clone_size: -; d_call: -; j_call: TRBJ2-2; v_call: TRBV5-5; cdr3_nt: TGTGCCAGCAGCGTGGGCAGCACCGGGGAGCTGTTTTTT; cdr3_aa: CASSVGSTGELFF
clone_size: -; d_call: -; j_call: TRBJ1-1; v_call: TRBV4-1; cdr3_nt: TGCGCCAGCAGCCAAGCATGGGGGTACACTGAAGCTTTCTTT; cdr3_aa: CASSQAWGYTEAFF
clone_size: -; d_call: -; j_call: TRBJ2-4; v_call: TRBV7-2; cdr3_nt: TGTGCCAGCACCGGTATGGGGGCCAAAAACATTCAGTACTTC; cdr3_aa: CASTGMGAKNIQYF
clone_size: -; d_call: -; j_call: TRBJ1-1; v_call: TRBV5-1; cdr3_nt: TGCGCCAGCCTTGGACCGCTGAACACTGAAGCTTTCTTT; cdr3_aa: CASLGPLNTEAFF
clone_size: many; d_call: TRBD2; j_call: TRBJ2-3; v_call: TRBV5-1; cdr3_nt: TGCGCCAGCAGCTCTGTACTAGCGGGGGGTTCAGATACGCAGTATTTT; cdr3_aa: CASSSVLAGGSDTQYF
clone_size: many; d_call: -; j_call: TRBJ2-5; v_call: TRBV20-1; cdr3_nt: TGCAGTGCTAGCGAATCTAGGAGGGGCGAGACCCAGTACTTC; cdr3_aa: CSASESRRGETQYF